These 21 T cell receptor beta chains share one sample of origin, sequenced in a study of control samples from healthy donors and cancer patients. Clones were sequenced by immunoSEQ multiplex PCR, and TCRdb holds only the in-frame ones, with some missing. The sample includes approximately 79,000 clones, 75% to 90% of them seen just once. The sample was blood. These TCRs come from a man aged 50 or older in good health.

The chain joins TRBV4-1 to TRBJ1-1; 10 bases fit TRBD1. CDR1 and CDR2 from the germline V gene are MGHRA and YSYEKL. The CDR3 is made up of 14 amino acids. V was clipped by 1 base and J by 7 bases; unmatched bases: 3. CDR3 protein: CASSQGDRGIEAFF. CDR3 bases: TGCGCCAGCAGCCAAGGGGACAGGGGAATTGAAGCTTTCTTT.

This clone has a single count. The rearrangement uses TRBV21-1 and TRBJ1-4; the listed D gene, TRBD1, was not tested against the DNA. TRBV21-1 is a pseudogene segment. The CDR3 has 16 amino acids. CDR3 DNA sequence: TGTGCCAGCAGCACTTGGGACAGGGGAACTAATGAAAAACTGTTTTTT. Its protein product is CASSTWDRGTNEKLFF.

The CDR3 coding sequence is TGTGCCAGCAGCTTATCCGGGAGGCGCAATCAGCCCCAGCATTTT. As protein: CASSLSGRRNQPQHF. V usage is TRBV5-8 and J usage is TRBJ1-5; D gene unclear. The germline V gene has CDR1 SGHTS and CDR2 YDEGEE. Trimming took 2 bases from V and 2 from J, leaving 11 bases between them. The CDR3 extends over 15 amino acids.

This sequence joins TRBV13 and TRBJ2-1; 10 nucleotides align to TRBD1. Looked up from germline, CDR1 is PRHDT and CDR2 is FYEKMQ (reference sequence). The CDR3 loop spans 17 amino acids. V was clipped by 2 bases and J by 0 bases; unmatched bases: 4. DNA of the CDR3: TGTGCCAGCAGCTTAAGGGGACAGGGGAGCTCCTACAATGAGCAGTTCTTC. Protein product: CASSLRGQGSSYNEQFF.

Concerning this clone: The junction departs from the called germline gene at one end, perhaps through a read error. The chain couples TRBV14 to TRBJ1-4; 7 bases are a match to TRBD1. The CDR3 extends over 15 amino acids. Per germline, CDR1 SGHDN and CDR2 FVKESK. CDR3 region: CASSQDGTVGRKTVF. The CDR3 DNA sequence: TGTGCCAGCAGCCAAGATGGGACAGTGGGCCGAAAAACTGTTTTT.

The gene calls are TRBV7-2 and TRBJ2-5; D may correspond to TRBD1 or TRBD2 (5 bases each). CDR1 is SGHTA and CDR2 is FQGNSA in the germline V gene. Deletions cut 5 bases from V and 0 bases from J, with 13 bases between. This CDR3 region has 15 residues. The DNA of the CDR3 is TGTGCCAGCAGCACTCACGGGGCGTACCAAGAGACCCAGTACTTC. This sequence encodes CASSTHGAYQETQYF.

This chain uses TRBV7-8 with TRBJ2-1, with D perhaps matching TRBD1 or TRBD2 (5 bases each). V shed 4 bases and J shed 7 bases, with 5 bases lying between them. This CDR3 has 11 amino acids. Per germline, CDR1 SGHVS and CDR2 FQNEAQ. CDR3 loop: CASSWGNEQFF. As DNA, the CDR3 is TGTGCCAGCAGCTGGGGGAATGAGCAGTTCTTC. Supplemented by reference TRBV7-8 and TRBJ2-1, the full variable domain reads GAGVSQSPRYKVAKRGQDVALRCDPISGHVSLFWYQQALGQGPEFLTYFQNEAQLDKSGLPSDRFFAERPEGSVSTLKIQRTQQEDSAVYLCASSWGNEQFFGPGTRLTVL.

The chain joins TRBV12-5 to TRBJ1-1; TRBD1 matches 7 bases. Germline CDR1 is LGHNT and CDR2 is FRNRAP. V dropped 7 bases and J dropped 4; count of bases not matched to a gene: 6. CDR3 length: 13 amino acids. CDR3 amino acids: CASANRDSTEAFF. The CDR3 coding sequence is TGTGCTAGTGCTAACCGGGACAGCACTGAAGCTTTCTTT. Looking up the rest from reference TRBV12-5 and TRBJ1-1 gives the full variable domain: DARVTQTPRHKVTEMGQEVTMRCQPILGHNTVFWYRQTMMQGLELLAYFRNRAPLDDSGMPKDRFSAEMPDATLATLKIQPSEPRDSAVYFCASANRDSTEAFFGQGTRLTVV.

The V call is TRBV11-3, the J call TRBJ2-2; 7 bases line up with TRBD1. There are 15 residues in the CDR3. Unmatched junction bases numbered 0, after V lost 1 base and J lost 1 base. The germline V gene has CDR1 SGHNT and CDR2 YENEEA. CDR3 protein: CASSLGTGNTGELFF. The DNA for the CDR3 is TGTGCCAGCAGCTTAGGGACAGGGAACACCGGGGAGCTGTTTTTT.

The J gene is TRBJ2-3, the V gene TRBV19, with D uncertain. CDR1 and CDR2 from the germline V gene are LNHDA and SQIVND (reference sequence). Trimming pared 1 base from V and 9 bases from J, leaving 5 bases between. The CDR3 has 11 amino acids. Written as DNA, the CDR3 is TGTGCCAGTAGTATAGGGGGAACGCAGTATTTT. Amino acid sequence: CASSIGGTQYF. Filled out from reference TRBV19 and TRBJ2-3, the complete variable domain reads DGGITQSPKYLFRKEGQNVTLSCEQNLNHDAMYWYRQDPGQGLRLIYYSQIVNDFQKGDIAEGYSVSREKKESFPLTVTSAQKNPTAFYLCASSIGGTQYFGPGTRLTVL.

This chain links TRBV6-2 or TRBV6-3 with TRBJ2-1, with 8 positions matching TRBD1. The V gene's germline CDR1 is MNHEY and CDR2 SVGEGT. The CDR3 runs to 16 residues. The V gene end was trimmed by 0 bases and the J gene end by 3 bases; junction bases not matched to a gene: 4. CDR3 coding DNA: TGTGCCAGCAGTTACTCGACCAGGGGGCTCTACAATGAGCAGTTCTTC. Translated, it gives CASSYSTRGLYNEQFF.

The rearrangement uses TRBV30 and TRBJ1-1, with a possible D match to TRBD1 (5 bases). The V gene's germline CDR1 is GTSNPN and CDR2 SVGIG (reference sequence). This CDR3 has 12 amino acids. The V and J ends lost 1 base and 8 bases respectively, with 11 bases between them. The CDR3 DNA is TGTGCCTGGAGTGCTGGGGCAGGGGAAGCTTTCTTT. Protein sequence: CAWSAGAGEAFF.

CDR3 residues: CASSSMRTGADSPLHF. The CDR3 nucleotides are TGTGCCAGCAGCTCCATGAGGACAGGGGCGGATTCACCCCTCCACTTT. The V gene is TRBV7-2, the J gene TRBJ1-6; the match to TRBD1 covers 9 bases. With V trimmed by 4 bases and J by 8 bases, 9 bases remained unmatched. Germline V gene lookup returns CDR1 SGHTA and CDR2 FQGNSA. This CDR3 comprises 16 residues.

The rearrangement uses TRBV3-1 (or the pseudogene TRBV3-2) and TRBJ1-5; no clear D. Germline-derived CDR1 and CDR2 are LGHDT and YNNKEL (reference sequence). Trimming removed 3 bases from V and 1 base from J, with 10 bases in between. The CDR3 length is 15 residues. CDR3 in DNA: TGTGCCAGCAGCCATGACCCTAGGAGCAATCAGCCCCAGCATTTT. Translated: CASSHDPRSNQPQHF.

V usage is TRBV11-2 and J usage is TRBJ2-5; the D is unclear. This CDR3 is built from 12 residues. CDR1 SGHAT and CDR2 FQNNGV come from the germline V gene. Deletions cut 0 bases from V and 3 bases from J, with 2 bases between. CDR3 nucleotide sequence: TGTGCCAGCAGCTTAGACAAAGAGACCCAGTACTTC. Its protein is CASSLDKETQYF. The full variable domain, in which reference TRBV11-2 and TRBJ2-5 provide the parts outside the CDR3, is EAGVAQSPRYKIIEKRQSVAFWCNPISGHATLYWYQQILGQGPKLLIQFQNNGVVDDSQLPKDRFSAERLKGVDSTLKIQPAKLEDSAVYLCASSLDKETQYFGPGTRLLVL.

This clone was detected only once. This chain's CDR3 is CASSPRQVPTTDTQYF. The CDR3 nucleotides read TGTGCCAGCAGCCCTAGACAGGTGCCGACCACAGATACGCAGTATTTT. The chain uses TRBV7-3 and TRBJ2-3; D perhaps matches TRBD1 (6 bases). The CDR3 contains 16 residues. Germline V gives CDR1 SGHTA, CDR2 FQGTGA. The germline V and J ends were trimmed by 5 bases and 2 bases, with 17 bases remaining between them.

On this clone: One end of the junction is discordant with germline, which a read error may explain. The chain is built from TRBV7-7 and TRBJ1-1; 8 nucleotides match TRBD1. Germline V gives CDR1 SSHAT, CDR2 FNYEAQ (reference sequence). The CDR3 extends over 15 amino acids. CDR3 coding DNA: TGTGCTAGCAGCCCGCTGGACAGGGTAGGGACTGAAGCTTTCTTT. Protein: CASSPLDRVGTEAFF.

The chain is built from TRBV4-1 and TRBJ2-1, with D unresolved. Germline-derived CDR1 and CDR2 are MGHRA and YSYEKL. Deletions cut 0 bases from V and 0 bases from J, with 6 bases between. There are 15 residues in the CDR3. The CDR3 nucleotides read TGCGCCAGCAGCCAAGATCCTAGCTCCTACAATGAGCAGTTCTTC. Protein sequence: CASSQDPSSYNEQFF.

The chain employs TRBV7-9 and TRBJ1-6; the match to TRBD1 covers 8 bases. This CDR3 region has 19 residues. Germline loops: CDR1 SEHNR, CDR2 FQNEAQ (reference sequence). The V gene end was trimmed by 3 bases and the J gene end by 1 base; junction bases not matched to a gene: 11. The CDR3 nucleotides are TGTGCCAGCAGCTTTTGGACAGGGAGGTCTCGATCCTATAATTCACCCCTCCACTTT. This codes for CASSFWTGRSRSYNSPLHF.

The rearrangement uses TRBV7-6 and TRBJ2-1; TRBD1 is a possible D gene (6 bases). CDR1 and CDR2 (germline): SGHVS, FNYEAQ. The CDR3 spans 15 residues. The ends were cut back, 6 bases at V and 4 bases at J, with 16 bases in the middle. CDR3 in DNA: TGTGCCAGCAGTGAAGACAGGATCTCATACAATGAGCAGTTCTTC. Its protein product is CASSEDRISYNEQFF.

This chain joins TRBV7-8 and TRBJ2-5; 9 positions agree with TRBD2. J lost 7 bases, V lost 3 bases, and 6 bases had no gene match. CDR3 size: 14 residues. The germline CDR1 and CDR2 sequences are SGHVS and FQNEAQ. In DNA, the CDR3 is TGTGCCAGCAGCTTTATCTCACTAGCGGGGACCCAGTACTTC. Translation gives CASSFISLAGTQYF. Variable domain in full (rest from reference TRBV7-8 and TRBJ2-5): GAGVSQSPRYKVAKRGQDVALRCDPISGHVSLFWYQQALGQGPEFLTYFQNEAQLDKSGLPSDRFFAERPEGSVSTLKIQRTQQEDSAVYLCASSFISLAGTQYFGPGTRLLVL.